Listed below are T cell receptor beta chains from one sample, sequenced in a study of blood T cell repertoires in COVID-19. Assay used: immunoSEQ multiplex PCR; TCRdb lists only in-frame clones, some missing. This table has around 78,000 clones, roughly 88% appearing once. The sequencing input was peripheral blood. Receptors originate from a woman aged 45-59 years in a cohort sampled during active COVID-19. Each CDR3 is given with its conserved first and last residue. D genes are given only for firm matches. Size is omitted from some rows. Given values are once, few, many or a class for expanded clones.

v_gene: TRBV7-9; j_gene: TRBJ2-7; abundance: .; d_gene: TRBD2; CDR3nt: TGTGCCAGCAGCCCCCCAAAGCGTACTAGCGGGAGGTCCCCCTACGAGCAGTACTTC; CDR3aa: CASSPPKRTSGRSPYEQYF
v_gene: TRBV6-5; j_gene: TRBJ2-1; abundance: .; d_gene: TRBD2; CDR3nt: TGTGCCAGCGGGAGGGTGCTGGGTTACAATGAGCAGTTCTTC; CDR3aa: CASGRVLGYNEQFF
v_gene: TRBV2; j_gene: TRBJ2-4; abundance: .; d_gene: .; CDR3nt: TGTGCCAGCAGTGAATGGAGGCGGTCAGGGGAAGGGGCCAAAAACATTCAGTACTTC; CDR3aa: CASSEWRRSGEGAKNIQYF
v_gene: TRBV14; j_gene: TRBJ2-7; abundance: .; d_gene: .; CDR3nt: TGTGCCAGCAGCCAAGTGACAGCATCCGAGCAGTACTTC; CDR3aa: CASSQVTASEQYF
v_gene: TRBV3-1/TRBV3-2; j_gene: TRBJ2-1; abundance: .; d_gene: TRBD2; CDR3nt: TGTGCCAGCAGCCAAACCGGGAGGGCTATAGGTGAGCAGTTCTTC; CDR3aa: CASSQTGRAIGEQFF
v_gene: TRBV3-1/TRBV3-2; j_gene: TRBJ2-3; abundance: .; d_gene: TRBD2; CDR3nt: TGTGCCAGCAGCTACCAACTAGCGGGGAGCACAGATACGCAGTATTTT; CDR3aa: CASSYQLAGSTDTQYF
v_gene: TRBV7-2; j_gene: TRBJ1-4; abundance: .; d_gene: TRBD1; CDR3nt: TGTGCCAGCAGCCCTGAGACAGGGAATGAAAAACTGTTTTTT; CDR3aa: CASSPETGNEKLFF
v_gene: TRBV9; j_gene: TRBJ1-1; abundance: .; d_gene: TRBD1; CDR3nt: TGTGCCAGCAGCCGACGACAGGGCCACAACATAGGTGAAGCTTTCTTT; CDR3aa: CASSRRQGHNIGEAFF
v_gene: TRBV6-1; j_gene: TRBJ2-2; abundance: .; d_gene: TRBD2; CDR3nt: TGTGCCAGCAGTAAAGGACTAGCGGGAGAAACCACCGGGGAGCTGTTTTTT; CDR3aa: CASSKGLAGETTGELFF
v_gene: TRBV5-1; j_gene: TRBJ2-4; abundance: .; d_gene: .; CDR3nt: TGCGCCAGCAGCTTGGGGGCCGAAAACATTCAGTACTTC; CDR3aa: CASSLGAENIQYF
v_gene: TRBV28; j_gene: TRBJ2-5; abundance: .; d_gene: TRBD1; CDR3nt: TGTGCCAGCAGTTTAATGGGACAGCCCCAAGAGACCCAGTACTTC; CDR3aa: CASSLMGQPQETQYF
v_gene: TRBV6-5; j_gene: TRBJ1-6; abundance: .; d_gene: .; CDR3nt: TGTGCCAGTCAAGGGGTCAGTGGCTTTTCACCCCTCCACTTT; CDR3aa: CASQGVSGFSPLHF
v_gene: TRBV30; j_gene: TRBJ2-5; abundance: .; d_gene: TRBD2; CDR3nt: TGTGCCTGGCAGCGGGAGGGCCAAGGGACCCAGTACTTC; CDR3aa: CAWQREGQGTQYF
v_gene: TRBV6-5; j_gene: TRBJ2-1; abundance: .; d_gene: TRBD2; CDR3nt: TGTGCCAGCAGCAGGACTAGCGGGAGGGCCAATGAGCAGTTCTTC; CDR3aa: CASSRTSGRANEQFF
v_gene: TRBV7-9; j_gene: TRBJ1-4; abundance: .; d_gene: .; CDR3nt: TGTGCCAGCAGCTTAGCGCTAACGGGAAATAATGAAAAACTGTTTTTT; CDR3aa: CASSLALTGNNEKLFF
v_gene: TRBV6-5; j_gene: TRBJ1-1; abundance: .; d_gene: .; CDR3nt: TGTGCCAGCAGAAGCCATGAGAACACTGAAGCTTTCTTT; CDR3aa: CASRSHENTEAFF
v_gene: TRBV10-3; j_gene: TRBJ2-1; abundance: .; d_gene: .; CDR3nt: TGTGCCATCGGGCGGGAACCAAACAATGAGCAGTTCTTC; CDR3aa: CAIGREPNNEQFF
v_gene: TRBV27; j_gene: TRBJ2-1; abundance: .; d_gene: TRBD2; CDR3nt: TGTGCCCCACGTAGCGGGCAATACAATGAGCAGTTCTTC; CDR3aa: CAPRSGQYNEQFF
v_gene: TRBV6-5; j_gene: TRBJ2-1; abundance: .; d_gene: .; CDR3nt: TGTGCCAGCACCGCCGACAGCCACAATGAGCAGTTCTTC; CDR3aa: CASTADSHNEQFF
v_gene: TRBV10-2; j_gene: TRBJ1-1; abundance: .; d_gene: .; CDR3nt: TGCGCCAGCAGTGAGCTCAGGGTGAACGCTGAAGCTTTCTTT; CDR3aa: CASSELRVNAEAFF
v_gene: TRBV6-6; j_gene: TRBJ2-5; abundance: .; d_gene: TRBD1; CDR3nt: TGTGCCAGCACCCGGACAGGACCCCAAGAGACCCAGTACTTC; CDR3aa: CASTRTGPQETQYF
v_gene: TRBV11-2; j_gene: TRBJ1-1; abundance: once; d_gene: .; CDR3nt: TGTGCCAGCAGCGCCGGGAGGGTCATTGGCTTGCACACTGAAGCTTTCTTT; CDR3aa: CASSAGRVIGLHTEAFF
v_gene: TRBV12-5; j_gene: TRBJ2-1; abundance: .; d_gene: .; CDR3nt: TGTGCTAGTGGGACCTTCGGGGAAGTCGCCAAATTCTTC; CDR3aa: CASGTFGEVAKFF
v_gene: TRBV20-1; j_gene: TRBJ2-1; abundance: .; d_gene: .; CDR3nt: TGCAGTGCTAGCCCCTTCAATGAGCAGTTCTTC; CDR3aa: CSASPFNEQFF
v_gene: TRBV6-5; j_gene: TRBJ1-5; abundance: .; d_gene: .; CDR3nt: TGTGCCAGCAGCAAACAGGGCGTTGGGGGTCAGCCCCAGCATTTT; CDR3aa: CASSKQGVGGQPQHF
v_gene: TRBV29-1; j_gene: TRBJ2-2; abundance: .; d_gene: .; CDR3nt: TGCAGCGTTGAAGAATTAGGAGACACCGGGGAGCTGTTTTTT; CDR3aa: CSVEELGDTGELFF
v_gene: TRBV5-1; j_gene: TRBJ2-2; abundance: .; d_gene: TRBD1; CDR3nt: TGCGCCAGCAGCCCGGGACAGGGGAACACCGGGGAGCTGTTTTTT; CDR3aa: CASSPGQGNTGELFF
v_gene: TRBV9; j_gene: TRBJ2-2; abundance: .; d_gene: .; CDR3nt: TGTGCCAGCAGCGTACTAGGCGGGGAGCTGTTTTTT; CDR3aa: CASSVLGGELFF
v_gene: TRBV2; j_gene: TRBJ1-5; abundance: .; d_gene: .; CDR3nt: TGTGCCAGCAGTGGGATCCGGGACTCCTCATGGCCCCAGCATTTT; CDR3aa: CASSGIRDSSWPQHF
v_gene: TRBV15; j_gene: TRBJ2-5; abundance: .; d_gene: TRBD2; CDR3nt: TGTGCCACCAGCAGAGATAGCGGGATAAGAGAGACCCAGTACTTC; CDR3aa: CATSRDSGIRETQYF